This TCR beta chain was identified during a study of human T cells and chemical hapten exposure. This clonotype came up many times. V was trimmed by 3 bases and J by 2 bases, leaving 16 bases between them. CDR3 length: 16 residues. The germline gives CDR1 SEHNR, CDR2 FQNEAQ (reference sequence). The time point was: pre-sensitization, week 0. The treatment was: therapeutic diphenylcyclopropenone sensitization with weekly scalp DPC. TCRdb reprocessed the RACE reads via MiXCR and lists one record per CDR3 protein. The sample lists 55,000 to 75,000 distinct CDR3 sequences; about 6.7% were seen once. The clonotype was recovered from a woman in her twenties or thirties with alopecia areata. Some clones in this sample may be carry-over from other donors' samples. The sequencing here drew on whole blood, taken in connection with sensitization to the hapten diphenylcyclopropenone (DPC). V and J are TRBV7-9 and TRBJ1-2; a possible D gene is TRBD1 (5 bases). In DNA, the CDR3 is TGTGCCAGCAGCTTCCGCGGGGACGGACCAAACTATGGCTACACCTTC. It yields the protein CASSFRGDGPNYGYTF.